This passage covers 10 T cell receptor beta chains from one sample sequenced in a study of blood T cell repertoires in COVID-19. The protocol was immunoSEQ multiplex PCR, while the TCRdb copy is restricted to in-frame clones and leaves out a portion. Of about 160,000 clones listed, around 92% are singletons. The sequenced material came from peripheral blood. The source is a man aged 25-45 years with COVID-19, enrolled during active disease.

This chain links TRBV11-2 with TRBJ1-3; a possible D gene is TRBD1 (5 bases). The CDR3 loop spans 16 amino acids. From germline, CDR1 is SGHAT and CDR2 FQNNGV. V lost 1 base and J 4 bases, leaving 14 bases between the germline ends. The CDR3 DNA reads as TGTGCCAGCAGCTTAGGTGGGGCCTCCCAGGGAAACACCATATATTTT. This sequence encodes CASSLGGASQGNTIYF.

This clone appeared once. The V and J genes are TRBV28 and TRBJ2-3; TRBD1 is a possible D gene (6 bases). From germline, CDR1 is MDHEN and CDR2 SYDVKM. The CDR3 is 15 amino acids. The V and J ends lost 3 bases and 1 base respectively, with 11 bases between them. DNA of the CDR3: TGTGCCAGCAGTTTTTCGGCAGGGGGCACAGATACGCAGTATTTT. Encoded protein: CASSFSAGGTDTQYF.

The chain uses TRBV19 and TRBJ1-2, with TRBD1 matching 7 bases. This CDR3 is 11 amino acids long. Trimming removed 7 bases from V and 7 bases from J; junction bases left unmatched: 3. Per germline, CDR1 LNHDA and CDR2 SQIVND (reference sequence). CDR3 bases: TGTGCCAGTAACAGGGGCGGTGGCTACACCTTC. Its protein product is CASNRGGGYTF.

The V gene is TRBV3-1 (or the pseudogene TRBV3-2), the J gene TRBJ2-3; the D is unclear. The germline V gene encodes CDR1 LGHDT and CDR2 YNNKEL (reference sequence). The V end was cut by 1 base, the J end by 6 bases, with 11 bases between. The CDR3 has 14 residues. The CDR3: CASSQVSVRDTQYF. The CDR3 nucleotides read TGTGCCAGCAGCCAAGTCTCAGTGAGGGATACGCAGTATTTT.

The V and J genes are TRBV4-3 and TRBJ2-1, with TRBD2 matching 10 bases. CDR3 size: 16 residues. CDR1 and CDR2 (germline): LGHNA, YSLEER. Trimming took 1 base from V and 6 from J; bases not matched to a gene: 6. The CDR3 nucleotides are TGCGCCAGCAGCCAAGGGGATAGCGGGAGGCTCAATGAGCAGTTCTTC. Translation: CASSQGDSGRLNEQFF.

This chain connects TRBV9 to TRBJ2-1; TRBD2 matches at 10 bases. This CDR3 has 15 amino acids. The ends lost 3 bases at V and 7 bases at J; junction bases unmatched: 7. The V gene's germline CDR1 is SGDLS and CDR2 YYNGEE. This CDR3 is CASSAAGLATNEQFF. CDR3 nucleotide sequence: TGTGCCAGCAGCGCGGCGGGACTAGCGACGAATGAGCAGTTCTTC.

CDR3 sequence: CASSQAGTAAYEQYF. The CDR3, as DNA: TGTGCCAGCAGCCAAGCCGGGACTGCCGCCTACGAGCAGTACTTC. The genes are TRBV3-1 (or the pseudogene TRBV3-2) and TRBJ2-7, with D perhaps TRBD2 (6 bases). Trimming shortened V by 1 base and J by 2 bases, and 12 bases separated the two germline ends. Germline CDR1 reads LGHDT; CDR2 reads YNNKEL (reference sequence). The CDR3 consists of 15 residues.

V gene TRBV2 combines with J gene TRBJ1-1; the match to TRBD1 covers 8 bases. Germline trimming cut 3 bases from V and 3 bases from J; bases unmatched to any gene: 3. CDR1 SNHLY and CDR2 FYNNEI come from the germline V gene. The CDR3 extends over 14 amino acids. This CDR3 is CASSEDRAYTEAFF. The CDR3 DNA reads as TGTGCCAGCAGTGAGGACAGGGCCTACACTGAAGCTTTCTTT.

The rearrangement uses TRBV7-8 and TRBJ1-4; no clear D. Looked up from germline, CDR1 is SGHVS and CDR2 is FQNEAQ. The V end lost 5 bases, the J end lost 1 base, and 14 bases lay between the germline ends. CDR3 size: 16 residues. CDR3 DNA: TGTGCCAGCAGCGACCGGAAGGGAGGAACTAATGAAAAACTGTTTTTT. Its protein product is CASSDRKGGTNEKLFF.

The V and J genes are TRBV11-3 and TRBJ1-1; 7 nucleotides match TRBD1. Germline trimming cut 0 bases from V and 0 bases from J; bases unmatched to any gene: 7. The CDR3 contains 17 residues. Per germline, CDR1 SGHNT and CDR2 YENEEA. As DNA, the CDR3 is TGTGCCAGCAGCTTAGATCGGCCAGGGGGACTGAACACTGAAGCTTTCTTT. This encodes CASSLDRPGGLNTEAFF. Full variable domain (remainder filled in from reference TRBV11-3 and TRBJ1-1): EAGVVQSPRYKIIEKKQPVAFWCNPISGHNTLYWYLQNLGQGPELLIRYENEEAVDDSQLPKDRFSAERLKGVDSTLKIQPAELGDSAVYLCASSLDRPGGLNTEAFFGQGTRLTVV.